These 31 T cell receptor beta chains share one sample of origin, sequenced in a study of CD8 T cells in ankylosing spondylitis. TCRdb re-analysed the 5' RACE reads in MiXCR, keeping a single row per CDR3 protein. The sample carries roughly 250,000 distinct CDR3 sequences, approximately 9% recorded once. Sequencing used blood, either unsorted or a sorted T cell fraction (not recorded which). Receptors originate from a male donor with ankylosing spondylitis or in good health (not recorded which).

Ten or more counts support this clonotype. This chain joins TRBV5-6 and TRBJ2-7; 10 nucleotides agree with TRBD2. V trimming: 1 base; J trimming: 3 bases; junction bases outside the gene matches: 4. Germline CDR1 reads SGHDT; CDR2 reads YYEEEE. This CDR3 is built from 15 residues. CDR3 residues: CASSLPSGRGYEQYF. In nucleotides, the CDR3 is TGTGCCAGCAGCTTGCCCAGCGGGAGGGGCTACGAGCAGTACTTC.

This clonotype was seen a few times. CDR3: CSAPQLGGATDTQYF. CDR3 DNA: TGCAGTGCACCTCAATTAGGGGGGGCGACAGATACGCAGTATTTT. The chain employs TRBV20-1 and TRBJ2-3; the D gene is possibly TRBD2 (7 bases). The CDR3 runs 15 residues. The V end was cut by 6 bases, the J end by 3 bases, with 19 bases between. Per the germline V gene, CDR1 is DFQATT and CDR2 is SNEGSKA (reference sequence).

This chain uses TRBV7-9 with TRBJ2-1, with TRBD2 matching 9 bases. This CDR3 region has 16 residues. CDR1 is SEHNR and CDR2 is FQNEAQ in the germline V gene (reference sequence). Trimming removed 5 bases from V and 12 bases from J; junction bases left unmatched: 17. This chain's CDR3 is CASSPTGLALAGGQFF. In nucleotides, the CDR3 is TGTGCCAGCAGCCCTACTGGACTAGCGCTAGCAGGGGGGCAGTTCTTC.

The V and J genes are TRBV30 and TRBJ1-5, with a weak D call TRBD1 (5 bases). V was shortened by 1 base and J by 2 bases, with 6 bases between the two germline ends. Germline CDR1 is GTSNPN and CDR2 is SVGIG (reference sequence). This CDR3 spans 13 amino acids. CDR3 nucleotide sequence: TGTGCCTGGAGTGCGGGGGGCAATCAGCCCCAGCATTTT. The encoded protein is CAWSAGGNQPQHF.

At least ten counts were recorded for this clonotype. V usage is TRBV15 and J usage is TRBJ2-1; D not resolved. V lost 0 bases and J 0 bases, leaving 9 bases between the germline ends. Looked up from germline, CDR1 is LNHNV and CDR2 is YYDKDF (reference sequence). CDR3 length: 16 amino acids. The CDR3 spells CATSREGTFSYNEQFF. For the CDR3, the DNA is TGTGCCACCAGCAGAGAGGGAACCTTCTCCTACAATGAGCAGTTCTTC. The full variable domain, in which reference TRBV15 and TRBJ2-1 provide the parts outside the CDR3, is DAMVIQNPRYQVTQFGKPVTLSCSQTLNHNVMYWYQQKSSQAPKLLFHYYDKDFNNEADTPDNFQSRRPNTSFCFLDIRSPGLGDTAMYLCATSREGTFSYNEQFFGPGTRLTVL.

There are many counts of this clonotype. The gene calls are TRBV12-3 or TRBV12-4 and TRBJ1-1; tentatively, D is TRBD1 (5 bases). The CDR3 sequence is 14 residues long. V lost 7 bases and J 2 bases, leaving 14 bases between the germline ends. The CDR3 DNA reads TGTGCCAGCACTAAGTCTGGGGCCAACACTGAAGCTTTCTTT. It codes for CASTKSGANTEAFF.

The chain couples TRBV9 to TRBJ2-7; possibly TRBD1 for D (7 bases). Trimming removed 0 bases at V and 7 bases at J, with 17 bases between. The germline CDR1 and CDR2 sequences are SGDLS and YYNGEE. The CDR3 spans 15 residues. CDR3 region: CASSVAPGGSSEQYF. The CDR3 DNA sequence: TGTGCCAGCAGCGTAGCGCCAGGGGGGTCGTCAGAGCAGTACTTC.

This clonotype was recorded at least ten times. The V call is TRBV7-9, the J call TRBJ1-5, with D tentatively TRBD1 (6 bases). CDR3 length equals 15 residues. Trimming took 5 bases from V and 10 from J, leaving 21 bases between them. Germline-derived CDR1 and CDR2 are SEHNR and FQNEAQ (reference sequence). CDR3 DNA sequence: TGTGCCAGCAGCCTGGGGACACGCACAATCAGCCCCCAGCATTTT. This codes for CASSLGTRTISPQHF.

To note about this clonotype: Being one base from a much bigger clone, this may be a read error. V and J are TRBV6-2 or TRBV6-3 and TRBJ2-7; D is unclear. The germline gives CDR1 MNHEY, CDR2 SVGEGT. The CDR3 length is 13 residues. The ends were cut back, 6 bases at V and 1 base at J, with 10 bases in the middle. Here the CDR3 reads CASRQTLSYEQYF. Here the CDR3 DNA reads TGTGCCAGCAGGCAGACCCTTTCCTACGAGCAGTACTTC.

This clonotype was counted many times. The chain has TRBV9 and TRBJ2-7; unclear D gene. The V gene lost 4 bases and the J gene lost 0 bases, with 14 bases spanning the gap. The CDR3 consists of 15 residues. CDR1 SGDLS and CDR2 YYNGEE come from the germline V gene. As DNA, the CDR3 is TGTGCCAGCAGCCCCCGACGCCAGTTCTCCTACGAGCAGTACTTC. Its protein product is CASSPRRQFSYEQYF.

This clonotype was detected many times. The chain employs TRBV7-2 and TRBJ2-3; possibly TRBD1 or TRBD2 for D (5 bases each). V was cut by 0 bases and J by 10 bases, with 11 bases left in between. CDR3 length equals 13 residues. Germline CDR1 and CDR2: SGHTA and FQGNSA. The DNA of the CDR3 is TGTGCCAGCAGCTTAGCCACAGGAGGCGCGCAGTATTTT. Its translation: CASSLATGGAQYF.

This clonotype was counted ten times or more. V gene TRBV7-8 combines with J gene TRBJ2-3; weak D call: TRBD2 (6 bases). The CDR3 totals 15 residues. Per the germline V gene, CDR1 is SGHVS and CDR2 is FQNEAQ. V shed 5 bases and J shed 2 bases, with 14 bases lying between them. The CDR3 DNA sequence: TGTGCCAGCAGCCAAACGCCGGGAGACACAGATACGCAGTATTTT. Protein: CASSQTPGDTDTQYF.

This clonotype was counted at least ten times. J is TRBJ2-2 and V is TRBV9; tentative D call: TRBD2 (6 bases). The CDR3 runs to 16 residues. Trimming took off 0 bases at V and 4 bases at J, with 13 bases between the two ends. Germline V gives CDR1 SGDLS, CDR2 YYNGEE. CDR3 protein: CASSVGSLGGTGELFF. The CDR3 coding sequence is TGTGCCAGCAGCGTAGGTAGCCTGGGAGGCACCGGGGAGCTGTTTTTT.

This clonotype has a count of ten or more. The DNA of the CDR3 is TGTGCCGGCCGAACTTATAGCAATCAGCCCCAGCATTTT. It encodes CAGRTYSNQPQHF. The rearrangement joins TRBV6-1 to TRBJ1-5, with D uncertain. Trimming took 11 bases from V and 0 from J, leaving 11 bases between them. CDR3 size: 13 residues. Germline lookup yields CDR1 MNHNS and CDR2 SASEGT.

This clonotype was seen many times. The V gene is TRBV10-3, the J gene TRBJ2-3; 7 bases map to TRBD2. In germline, CDR1 is ENHRY, CDR2 SYGVKD. The CDR3 is made up of 15 amino acids. V lost 6 bases to trimming and J lost 5 bases; unmatched junction nucleotides: 11. The CDR3 sequence is CAISPGAGRGDTQYF. CDR3 nucleotides: TGTGCCATCAGCCCCGGGGCAGGGAGGGGAGATACGCAGTATTTT.

This clonotype was seen a handful of times. The rearrangement links TRBV5-5 to TRBJ2-2, with D tentatively TRBD1 or TRBD2 (5 bases each). This CDR3 region has 16 residues. Germline V gene sequence: CDR1 SGHKS, CDR2 YYEKEE (reference sequence). V was pared by 0 bases and J by 4 bases, with 13 bases between. The CDR3 reads CASSLGQGVSTGELFF. The CDR3 DNA reads as TGTGCCAGCAGCTTGGGGCAGGGAGTAAGCACCGGGGAGCTGTTTTTT. The whole variable domain, filled in from reference TRBV5-5 and TRBJ2-2, reads DAGVTQSPTHLIKTRGQQVTLRCSPISGHKSVSWYQQVLGQGPQFIFQYYEKEERGRGNFPDRFSARQFPNYSSELNVNALLLGDSALYLCASSLGQGVSTGELFFGEGSRLTVL.

This clonotype occurred many times. J is TRBJ2-1 and V is TRBV7-9; 8 bases fit TRBD1. The junction had 1 base not matched to a gene; V was cut back by 1 base and J by 8 bases. CDR1 and CDR2 (germline): SEHNR, FQNEAQ (reference sequence). This CDR3 has 13 amino acids. This CDR3 reads CASSLVDRDEQFF. The CDR3 DNA reads TGTGCCAGCAGCTTAGTGGACAGGGATGAGCAGTTCTTC. The full variable domain, its missing parts supplied by reference TRBV7-9 and TRBJ2-1, is DTGVSQNPRHKITKRGQNVTFRCDPISEHNRLYWYRQTLGQGPEFLTYFQNEAQLEKSRLLSDRFSAERPKGSFSTLEIQRTEQGDSAMYLCASSLVDRDEQFFGPGTRLTVL.

This clonotype was found many times. This chain links TRBV7-2 with TRBJ2-3, with 8 nucleotides matching TRBD2. This CDR3 region has 14 residues. The ends lost 6 bases at V and 3 bases at J; junction bases unmatched: 5. Germline V CDR1 and CDR2: SGHTA, FQGNSA. The CDR3 sequence is CASRPGLATDTQYF. Here the CDR3 DNA reads TGTGCCAGCAGACCAGGACTAGCAACAGATACGCAGTATTTT.

At least ten counts were recorded for this clonotype. The V and J genes are TRBV20-1 and TRBJ1-1; no clear D gene. V shed 1 base and J shed 1 base, with 7 bases lying between them. Germline assignment: CDR1 DFQATT and CDR2 SNEGSKA (reference sequence). The CDR3 length is 13 residues. This CDR3 is CSARAVQNTEAFF. Here the CDR3 DNA reads TGCAGTGCTAGAGCGGTGCAGAACACTGAAGCTTTCTTT.

This clonotype was recorded a few times. The chain employs TRBV7-6 and TRBJ2-1, with TRBD2 matching 7 bases. The CDR3 covers 17 residues. Germline CDR1 SGHVS, CDR2 FNYEAQ. The junction had 6 bases not matched to a gene; V was cut back by 1 base and J by 0 bases. Here the CDR3 DNA reads TGTGCCAGCAGCTTAGGGGGAGCGGGAAGCTCCTACAATGAGCAGTTCTTC. This sequence encodes CASSLGGAGSSYNEQFF. Based on the CDR3 plus reference TRBV7-6 and TRBJ2-1, the full variable domain is GAGVSQSPRYKVTKRGQDVALRCDPISGHVSLYWYRQALGQGPEFLTYFNYEAQQDKSGLPNDRFSAERPEGSISTLTIQRTEQRDSAMYRCASSLGGAGSSYNEQFFGPGTRLTVL.

This clonotype was seen more than once but under ten times. This chain joins TRBV5-1 and TRBJ1-2, with D possibly matching TRBD1 (5 bases). Deletions cut 0 bases from V and 8 bases from J, with 23 bases between. This CDR3 has 17 amino acids. CDR1 and CDR2 from the germline V gene are SGHRS and YFSETQ. The CDR3 coding sequence is TGCGCCAGCAGCTTGGCCGGTTTGACAGACCTACACTTAGGCTACACCTTC. This codes for CASSLAGLTDLHLGYTF.

This clonotype was seen more than once but under ten times. At one end the junction does not follow the germline gene, possibly because of a read error. The chain recombines TRBV20-1 with TRBJ1-3; weak D call: TRBD1 (5 bases). The CDR3 has 15 amino acids. The germline V gene has CDR1 DFQATT and CDR2 SNEGSKA (reference sequence). The CDR3 region has the DNA TGCAGTGCTAGAGATTTGAGGGGCTCTGGAAACACCACATATTTT. It is translated as CSARDLRGSGNTTYF.

This clonotype was counted at least ten times. V and J are TRBV9 and TRBJ2-3; no firm D call. Germline V gene sequence: CDR1 SGDLS, CDR2 YYNGEE. The V end lost 1 base, the J end lost 3 bases, and 9 bases lay between the germline ends. The CDR3 has 14 amino acids. The CDR3 bases are TGTGCCAGCAGCGTATGGGCTACAACAGATACGCAGTATTTT. It codes for CASSVWATTDTQYF.

This clonotype was observed many times. This sequence joins TRBV4-3 and TRBJ2-1; 9 bases are shared with TRBD2. The V segment lost 2 bases and the J segment 0 bases; nucleotides outside the gene matches: 2. Germline V gene sequence: CDR1 LGHNA, CDR2 YSLEER. CDR3 size: 16 residues. CDR3 protein: CASSQQLAGSYNEQFF. The CDR3 DNA follows: TGCGCCAGCAGCCAACAACTAGCGGGCTCCTACAATGAGCAGTTCTTC.

In regard to this clonotype: This clone may be a read error of a much larger clone one base away. The J gene is TRBJ2-3, the V gene TRBV4-3; TRBD2 might be the D (7 bases). Germline V CDR1 and CDR2: LGHNA, YSLEER. This CDR3 contains 14 residues. This CDR3 reads CASSQGGGTDPQYF. The CDR3 nucleotides read TGCGCCAGCAGCCAAGGGGGGGGCACAGATCCGCAGTATTTT.

This clonotype was counted ten times or more. V gene TRBV6-5 combines with J gene TRBJ1-1, with 9 bases aligning to TRBD1. The germline gives CDR1 MNHEY, CDR2 SVGAGI. Trimming cost V 0 bases and J 2 bases; bases outside gene matches: 7. The length of the CDR3 is 17 residues. CDR3 sequence (DNA): TGTGCCAGCAGTTACTCCGGACCGGGACAGGGAAACACTGAAGCTTTCTTT. This encodes CASSYSGPGQGNTEAFF.

In its sample, this clonotype was seen many times. The rearrangement links TRBV7-9 to TRBJ2-2; 8 positions match TRBD1. Germline-derived CDR1 and CDR2 are SEHNR and FQNEAQ (reference sequence). V lost 0 bases and J lost 5; bases outside the gene matches: 8. The CDR3 runs 17 residues. CDR3 nucleotides: TGTGCCAGCAGCTTAGCGACATCAGGGGGCAGGACCGGGGAGCTGTTTTTT. It yields the protein CASSLATSGGRTGELFF. The entire variable domain, with the rest obtained from reference TRBV7-9 and TRBJ2-2, is as follows: DTGVSQNPRHKITKRGQNVTFRCDPISEHNRLYWYRQTLGQGPEFLTYFQNEAQLEKSRLLSDRFSAERPKGSFSTLEIQRTEQGDSAMYLCASSLATSGGRTGELFFGEGSRLTVL.

This clonotype appeared a few times. The rearrangement uses TRBV9 and TRBJ2-5; 8 nucleotides agree with TRBD1. From germline, CDR1 is SGDLS and CDR2 YYNGEE. The CDR3 totals 14 residues. The J segment lost 4 bases and the V segment lost 4 bases, leaving 6 bases of the junction unmatched. The DNA for the CDR3 is TGTGCCAGCAGCTTTCAGGACAGGGCAGAGACCCAGTACTTC. It is translated as CASSFQDRAETQYF.

This clonotype was found many times. This chain links TRBV20-1 with TRBJ2-1; D gene uncertain. CDR3 length equals 15 residues. The germline V and J ends were trimmed by 6 bases and 0 bases, with 15 bases remaining between them. Germline CDR1 reads DFQATT; CDR2 reads SNEGSKA (reference sequence). The CDR3 loop is CSAVAVTISYNEQFF. Written as DNA, the CDR3 is TGCAGTGCCGTCGCGGTTACGATCTCCTACAATGAGCAGTTCTTC.

This clonotype was recorded many times. The genes are TRBV12-3 or TRBV12-4 and TRBJ2-7; 8 positions match TRBD2. This CDR3 comprises 15 residues. The J segment lost 6 bases and the V segment lost 1 base, leaving 8 bases of the junction unmatched. The DNA for the CDR3 is TGTGCCAGCAGTTTAGATCCAGCGGGAGTGGCCGAGCAGTACTTC. It translates to CASSLDPAGVAEQYF.

This clonotype was counted many times. V gene TRBV7-9 combines with J gene TRBJ2-1, with 9 bases aligning to TRBD2. The ends lost 0 bases at V and 3 bases at J; junction bases unmatched: 6. Germline V lookup: CDR1 SEHNR, CDR2 FQNEAQ (reference sequence). This CDR3 has 17 amino acids. For the CDR3, the DNA is TGTGCCAGCAGCTTAGCGGCCCTAGCGGGATTCTACAATGAGCAGTTCTTC. Its translation: CASSLAALAGFYNEQFF. Full variable domain (outside the CDR3, taken from reference TRBV7-9 and TRBJ2-1): DTGVSQNPRHKITKRGQNVTFRCDPISEHNRLYWYRQTLGQGPEFLTYFQNEAQLEKSRLLSDRFSAERPKGSFSTLEIQRTEQGDSAMYLCASSLAALAGFYNEQFFGPGTRLTVL.